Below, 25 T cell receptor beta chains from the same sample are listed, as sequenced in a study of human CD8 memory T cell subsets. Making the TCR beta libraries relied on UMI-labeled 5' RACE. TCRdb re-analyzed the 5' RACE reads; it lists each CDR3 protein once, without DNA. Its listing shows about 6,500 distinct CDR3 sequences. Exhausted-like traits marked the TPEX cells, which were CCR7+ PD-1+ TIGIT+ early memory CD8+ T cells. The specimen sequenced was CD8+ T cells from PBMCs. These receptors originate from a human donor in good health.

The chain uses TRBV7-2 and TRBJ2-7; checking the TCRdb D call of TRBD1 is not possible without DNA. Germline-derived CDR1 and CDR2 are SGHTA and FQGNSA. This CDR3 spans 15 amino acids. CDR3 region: CASSYGVGEGYEQYF.

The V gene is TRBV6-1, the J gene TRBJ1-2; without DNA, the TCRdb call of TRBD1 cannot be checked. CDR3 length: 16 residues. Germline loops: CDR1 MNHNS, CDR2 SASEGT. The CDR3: CASSEETVGGNYGYTF.

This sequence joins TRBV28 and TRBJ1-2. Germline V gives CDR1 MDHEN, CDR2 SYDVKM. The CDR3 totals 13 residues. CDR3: CASRVAGNSGYTF.

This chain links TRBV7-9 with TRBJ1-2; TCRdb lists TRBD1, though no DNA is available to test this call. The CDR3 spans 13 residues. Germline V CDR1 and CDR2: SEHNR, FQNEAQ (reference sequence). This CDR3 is CASSLDQGYGYTF.

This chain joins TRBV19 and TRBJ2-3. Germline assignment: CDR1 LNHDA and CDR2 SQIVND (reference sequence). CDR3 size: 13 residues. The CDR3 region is CASSIAAGDTQYF.

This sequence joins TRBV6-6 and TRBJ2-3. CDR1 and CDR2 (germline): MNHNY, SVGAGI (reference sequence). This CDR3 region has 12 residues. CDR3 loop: CASSYVKDTRYF.

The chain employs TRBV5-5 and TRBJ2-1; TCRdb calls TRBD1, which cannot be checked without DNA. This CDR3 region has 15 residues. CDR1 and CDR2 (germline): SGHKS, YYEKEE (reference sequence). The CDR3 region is CASSLGTGFYNEQFF.

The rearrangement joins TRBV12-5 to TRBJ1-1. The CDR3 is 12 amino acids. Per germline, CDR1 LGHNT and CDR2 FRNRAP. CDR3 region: CASGPETPEAFF. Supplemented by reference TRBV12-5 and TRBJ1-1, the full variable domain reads DARVTQTPRHKVTEMGQEVTMRCQPILGHNTVFWYRQTMMQGLELLAYFRNRAPLDDSGMPKDRFSAEMPDATLATLKIQPSEPRDSAVYFCASGPETPEAFFGQGTRLTVV.

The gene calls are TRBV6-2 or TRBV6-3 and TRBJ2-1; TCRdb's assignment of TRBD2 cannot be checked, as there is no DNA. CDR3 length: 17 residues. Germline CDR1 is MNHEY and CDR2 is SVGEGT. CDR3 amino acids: CASSYDPGEGTYNEQFF.

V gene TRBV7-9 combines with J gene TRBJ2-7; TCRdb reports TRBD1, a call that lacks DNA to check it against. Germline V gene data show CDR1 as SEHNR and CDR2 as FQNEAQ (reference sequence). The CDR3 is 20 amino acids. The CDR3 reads CASSTPAGGQGPPSSYEQYF.

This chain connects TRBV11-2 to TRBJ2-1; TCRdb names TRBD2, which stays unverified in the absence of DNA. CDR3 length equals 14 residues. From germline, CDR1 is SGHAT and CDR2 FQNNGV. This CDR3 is CASSLLPSSNEQFF.

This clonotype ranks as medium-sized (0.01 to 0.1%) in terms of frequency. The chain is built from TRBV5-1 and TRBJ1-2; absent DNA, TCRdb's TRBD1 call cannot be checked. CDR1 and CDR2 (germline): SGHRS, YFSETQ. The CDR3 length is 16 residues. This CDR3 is CASSSGTGVISGGYTF.

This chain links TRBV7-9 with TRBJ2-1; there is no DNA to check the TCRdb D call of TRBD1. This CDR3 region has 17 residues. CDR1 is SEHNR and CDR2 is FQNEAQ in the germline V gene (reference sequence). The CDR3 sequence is CASSLPSGTGRYNEQFF.

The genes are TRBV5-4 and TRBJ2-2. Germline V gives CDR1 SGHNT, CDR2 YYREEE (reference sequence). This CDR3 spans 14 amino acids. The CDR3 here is CASSLGANTGELFF.

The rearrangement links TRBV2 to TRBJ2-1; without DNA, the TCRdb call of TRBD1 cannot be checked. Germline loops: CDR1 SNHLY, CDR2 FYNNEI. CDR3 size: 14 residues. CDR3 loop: CASRPPYTNNEQFF.

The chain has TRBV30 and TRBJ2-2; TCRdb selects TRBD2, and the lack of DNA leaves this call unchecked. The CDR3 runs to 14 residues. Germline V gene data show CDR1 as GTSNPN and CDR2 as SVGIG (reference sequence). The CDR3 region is CAWSVMGGAGELFF.

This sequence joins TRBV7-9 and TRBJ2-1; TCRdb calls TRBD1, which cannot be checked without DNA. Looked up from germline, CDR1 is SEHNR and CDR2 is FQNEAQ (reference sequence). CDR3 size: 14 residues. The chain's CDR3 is CASSPGTGDNEQFF.

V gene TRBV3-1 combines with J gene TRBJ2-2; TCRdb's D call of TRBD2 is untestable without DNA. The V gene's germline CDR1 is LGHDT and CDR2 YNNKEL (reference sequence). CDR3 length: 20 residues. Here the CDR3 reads CASSQEVGRSGRANTGELFF.

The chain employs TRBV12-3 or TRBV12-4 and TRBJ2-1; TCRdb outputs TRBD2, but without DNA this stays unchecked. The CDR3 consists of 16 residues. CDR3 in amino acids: CASSLGLAGSYNEQFF.

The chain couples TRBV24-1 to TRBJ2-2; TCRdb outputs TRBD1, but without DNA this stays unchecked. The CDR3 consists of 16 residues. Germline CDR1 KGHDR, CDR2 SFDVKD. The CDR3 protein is CATSDPRQDNTGELFF.

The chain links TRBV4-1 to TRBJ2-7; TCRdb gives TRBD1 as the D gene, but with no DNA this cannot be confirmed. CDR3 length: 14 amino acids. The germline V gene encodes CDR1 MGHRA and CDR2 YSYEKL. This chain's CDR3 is CASSQRSGDGEQYF.

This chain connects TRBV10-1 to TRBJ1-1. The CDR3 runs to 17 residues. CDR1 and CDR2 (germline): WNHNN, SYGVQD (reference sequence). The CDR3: CASSESIGSALEGEAFF.

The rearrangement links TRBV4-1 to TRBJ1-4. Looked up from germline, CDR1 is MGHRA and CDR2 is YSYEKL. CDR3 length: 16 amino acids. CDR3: CASSRSVGKTNEKLFF.

This CDR3 is CSASGGGLGYNEQFF. The chain employs TRBV20-1 and TRBJ2-1; the TCRdb D gene call, TRBD2, has no DNA to confirm it. The CDR3 contains 15 residues. Germline V CDR1 and CDR2: DFQATT, SNEGSKA (reference sequence).

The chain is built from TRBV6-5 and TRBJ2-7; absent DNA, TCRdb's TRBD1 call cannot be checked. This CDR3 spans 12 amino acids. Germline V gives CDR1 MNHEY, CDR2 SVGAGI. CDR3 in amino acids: CASSSDIQTLYF.